The 19 T cell receptor beta chains below were found in one sample sequenced in a study of brain metastases from non-small cell lung cancer. Profiling relied on immunoSEQ multiplex PCR, and the TCRdb table lists in-frame clones only, not all of them. The table records about 2,700 clones, roughly 82% of them present only once. The sequenced material came from primary lung tumor tissue. These TCRs come from a donor at least 40 years old with non-small cell lung cancer.

The chain couples TRBV3-1 (or the pseudogene TRBV3-2) to TRBJ2-1; D gene ambiguous. The CDR3 length is 15 residues. Deletions cut 1 base from V and 6 bases from J, with 13 bases between. The germline V gene encodes CDR1 LGHDT and CDR2 YNNKEL (reference sequence). CDR3 in DNA: TGTGCCAGCAGCCAAGTGCTGCTTTCCGTCAATGAGCAGTTCTTC. Encoded protein: CASSQVLLSVNEQFF.

The rearrangement uses TRBV28 and TRBJ2-1; no clear D gene. This CDR3 comprises 15 residues. V was clipped by 5 bases and J by 0 bases, with 11 bases between them. Germline CDR1 is MDHEN and CDR2 is SYDVKM. The CDR3: CASSRIDRSYNEQFF. CDR3 DNA sequence: TGTGCCAGCAGTCGTATCGATCGCTCCTACAATGAGCAGTTCTTC.

The rearrangement joins TRBV14 to TRBJ2-5; the match to TRBD2 covers 11 bases. V lost 6 bases and J lost 4; bases outside the gene matches: 13. The CDR3 loop spans 17 amino acids. The germline gives CDR1 SGHDN, CDR2 FVKESK. The CDR3 protein is CASRGKSGLAGGETQYF. In nucleotides, the CDR3 is TGTGCCAGCAGGGGGAAATCGGGGCTAGCGGGAGGAGAGACCCAGTACTTC. Together with reference TRBV14 and TRBJ2-5, the CDR3 gives the full variable domain: EAGVTQFPSHSVIEKGQTVTLRCDPISGHDNLYWYRRVMGKEIKFLLHFVKESKQDESGMPNNRFLAERTGGTYSTLKVQPAELEDSGVYFCASRGKSGLAGGETQYFGPGTRLLVL.

This clone was counted once. The gene calls are TRBV28 and TRBJ2-7; 7 bases are shared with TRBD2. Germline values: CDR1 MDHEN, CDR2 SYDVKM. This CDR3 is built from 12 residues. V shed 5 bases and J 5 bases; nucleotides not matched to a gene: 3. The DNA for the CDR3 is TGTGCCAGCAGTGAGCGGGACGACGAGCAGTACTTC. It translates to CASSERDDEQYF.

Concerning this clone: One end of the junction is discordant with germline, which a read error may explain. This chain joins TRBV5-1 and TRBJ1-1; possible D gene TRBD1, 5 bases. The CDR3 is made up of 14 amino acids. Germline lookup yields CDR1 SGHRS and CDR2 YFSETQ. The CDR3 reads CASAVGGMDTETFF. CDR3 DNA: TGCGCCAGCGCAGTCGGGGGAATGGACACTGAAACTTTCTTT.

The chain couples TRBV2 to TRBJ1-1; 7 nucleotides agree with TRBD1. The CDR3 length is 13 residues. The ends lost 1 base at V and 8 bases at J; junction bases unmatched: 4. CDR1 and CDR2 (germline): SNHLY, FYNNEI. CDR3 region: CASSEEQGTEAFF. The CDR3 DNA is TGTGCCAGCAGTGAAGAACAGGGGACAGAAGCTTTCTTT.

The V gene is TRBV2, the J gene TRBJ2-7; no definite D call. This CDR3 is 12 amino acids long. The V gene lost 6 bases and the J gene lost 3 bases, with 9 bases spanning the gap. Germline V CDR1 and CDR2: SNHLY, FYNNEI. The CDR3 protein is CASRTQYYEQYF. In nucleotides, the CDR3 is TGTGCCAGCAGAACTCAGTACTACGAGCAGTACTTC.

The V call is TRBV7-3, the J call TRBJ2-1; D possibly corresponds to TRBD1 (6 bases). Trimming cost V 3 bases and J 4 bases, with 16 bases left between them. Germline CDR1 SGHTA, CDR2 FQGTGA. The CDR3 loop spans 16 amino acids. This CDR3 reads CASSFTGTYTYNEQFF. DNA of the CDR3: TGTGCCAGCAGCTTCACAGGGACGTATACTTACAATGAGCAGTTCTTC.

V is TRBV10-3 and J is TRBJ2-3; 12 bases match TRBD2. With V trimmed by 5 bases and J by 2 bases, 2 bases remained unmatched. Germline V CDR1 and CDR2: ENHRY, SYGVKD. This CDR3 comprises 15 residues. CDR3 in amino acids: CAISPSGRDTDTQYF. The CDR3 bases are TGTGCCATCAGTCCTAGCGGGAGGGACACAGATACGCAGTATTTT.

The chain employs TRBV19 and TRBJ2-7, with a tentative D call TRBD1 (6 bases). The V end was cut by 5 bases, the J end by 3 bases, with 11 bases between. CDR1 and CDR2 (germline): LNHDA, SQIVND (reference sequence). This CDR3 contains 13 residues. The CDR3 loop reads CASSDTTGYEQYF. The CDR3 DNA is TGTGCCAGTAGTGATACGACAGGCTACGAGCAGTACTTC.

This chain joins TRBV19 and TRBJ1-5, with D tentatively TRBD1 (6 bases). Trimming took off 8 bases at V and 7 bases at J, with 21 bases between the two ends. Per the germline V gene, CDR1 is LNHDA and CDR2 is SQIVND (reference sequence). CDR3 length: 15 residues. The CDR3 region is CASGLNNRVRQPQHF. The CDR3 nucleotides read TGTGCCAGTGGATTGAACAACAGGGTTAGGCAGCCCCAGCATTTT. Drawing the rest from reference TRBV19 and TRBJ1-5, the complete variable domain is DGGITQSPKYLFRKEGQNVTLSCEQNLNHDAMYWYRQDPGQGLRLIYYSQIVNDFQKGDIAEGYSVSREKKESFPLTVTSAQKNPTAFYLCASGLNNRVRQPQHFGDGTRLSIL.

The chain combines TRBV4-1 with TRBJ1-5; D unresolved. The germline CDR1 and CDR2 sequences are MGHRA and YSYEKL. This CDR3 has 14 amino acids. The V end was cut by 0 bases, the J end by 5 bases, with 8 bases between. CDR3 protein: CASSQDKGYQPQHF. The CDR3 coding sequence is TGCGCCAGCAGCCAAGATAAGGGCTATCAGCCCCAGCATTTT.

The CDR3 nucleotides read TGCGCCAGCAGCCAAGATCCGGCTAGCACAGATACGCAGTATTTT. Translated, it gives CASSQDPASTDTQYF. The chain recombines TRBV4-1 with TRBJ2-3; D not certain. CDR3 size: 15 residues. V shed 0 bases and J shed 0 bases, with 7 bases lying between them. Germline V gene lookup returns CDR1 MGHRA and CDR2 YSYEKL.

V is TRBV24-1 and J is TRBJ2-3; unclear D gene. Germline CDR1 KGHDR, CDR2 SFDVKD. CDR3 length equals 12 residues. V shed 5 bases and J shed 4 bases, with 6 bases lying between them. This CDR3 is CATSVGADTQYF. The CDR3 DNA reads TGTGCCACCAGTGTTGGGGCAGATACGCAGTATTTT.

The J gene is TRBJ1-5, the V gene TRBV5-4; 9 bases are shared with TRBD1. J gave up 1 base and V 5 bases, and 7 bases lay outside the gene matches. Germline CDR1 and CDR2: SGHNT and YYREEE (reference sequence). This CDR3 is built from 16 residues. This CDR3 reads CASRSPGQGSNQPQHF. CDR3 DNA: TGTGCCAGCAGATCCCCGGGACAGGGAAGCAATCAGCCCCAGCATTTT.

The chain recombines TRBV7-9 with TRBJ2-1, with 12 bases lining up with TRBD2. The germline CDR1 and CDR2 sequences are SEHNR and FQNEAQ (reference sequence). With 8 bases clipped from V and 9 bases from J, the junction kept 5 bases outside the gene matches. The CDR3 has 13 residues. The DNA of the CDR3 is TGTGCCAGCTTACTAGCGGGAGGCCCTGAGCAGTTCTTC. Translating it yields CASLLAGGPEQFF.

This clone was seen only a few times. The chain joins TRBV5-1 to TRBJ2-7; D may be TRBD1 or TRBD2 (5 bases each). Trimming removed 4 bases from V and 5 bases from J, with 16 bases in between. Germline values: CDR1 SGHRS, CDR2 YFSETQ. This CDR3 is 14 amino acids long. The DNA of the CDR3 is TGCGCCAGCAGCCCGGGACCCTCAAGCAACGAGCAGTACTTC. Its protein product is CASSPGPSSNEQYF.

The V gene is TRBV5-1, the J gene TRBJ1-1, with D unresolved. Between the trimmed V and J ends, which lost 0 bases and 4 bases, there was a span of 13 bases. The CDR3 length is 15 residues. In germline, CDR1 is SGHRS, CDR2 YFSETQ. The CDR3 protein is CASSLETDWGTEAFF. The CDR3 bases are TGCGCCAGCAGCTTGGAAACGGACTGGGGCACTGAAGCTTTCTTT.

This sequence joins TRBV18 and TRBJ1-1, with 7 bases lining up with TRBD1. The CDR3 covers 15 residues. CDR1 KGHSH and CDR2 LQKENI come from the germline V gene. V shed 1 base, J shed 5 bases, and the junction held 7 bases outside the gene matches. The CDR3 is CASSPLGQDLTEAFF. The CDR3 DNA follows: TGTGCCAGCTCACCACTCGGACAGGATTTAACTGAAGCTTTCTTT.